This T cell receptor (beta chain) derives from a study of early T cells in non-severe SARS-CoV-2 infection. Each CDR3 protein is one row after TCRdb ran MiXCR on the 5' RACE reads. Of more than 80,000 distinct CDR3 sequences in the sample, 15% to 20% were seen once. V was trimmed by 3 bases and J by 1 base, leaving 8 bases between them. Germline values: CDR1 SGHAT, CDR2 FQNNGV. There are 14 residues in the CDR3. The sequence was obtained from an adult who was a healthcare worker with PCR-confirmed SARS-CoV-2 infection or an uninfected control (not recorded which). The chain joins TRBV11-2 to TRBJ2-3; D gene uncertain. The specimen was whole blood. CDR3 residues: CASSFSPGTDTQYF. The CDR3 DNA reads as TGTGCCAGCAGCTTCAGCCCCGGCACAGATACGCAGTATTTT. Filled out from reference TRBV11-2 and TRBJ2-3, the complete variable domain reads EAGVAQSPRYKIIEKRQSVAFWCNPISGHATLYWYQQILGQGPKLLIQFQNNGVVDDSQLPKDRFSAERLKGVDSTLKIQPAKLEDSAVYLCASSFSPGTDTQYFGPGTRLTVL.